A single sample gave rise to the 27 T cell receptor beta chains below, sequenced in a study of cytomegalovirus exposure and HLA in healthy donors. The primer mix had 60 Vbeta and 13 Jbeta primers. TCRdb keeps only in-frame clones here, not all; method: immunoSEQ multiplex PCR. This sample yields approximately 200,000 clones, of which around 83% are seen a single time; roughly 1.5% belongs to the top ten. Material: PBMCs. The receptors come from a girl aged 5 to 17 in good health and CMV-seronegative.

The CDR3 nucleotides are TGTGCCAGCGGGAACTTGGGCCCAAGGGGATTTGGGGAAAAACTGTTTTTT. Translation: CASGNLGPRGFGEKLFF. The V call is TRBV28, the J call TRBJ1-4; D is perhaps TRBD1 (5 bases). Per germline, CDR1 MDHEN and CDR2 SYDVKM. V dropped 8 bases and J dropped 8 bases, with 27 bases sitting between them. The CDR3 contains 17 residues.

The chain links TRBV30 to TRBJ2-3, with a weak D call TRBD1 (5 bases). The V end lost 2 bases, the J end lost 7 bases, and 13 bases lay between the germline ends. Germline CDR1 GTSNPN, CDR2 SVGIG (reference sequence). The CDR3 length is 13 residues. The DNA for the CDR3 is TGTGCCTGGAGTCCCCCCGCAGGGCATACGCAGTATTTT. This encodes CAWSPPAGHTQYF.

DNA of the CDR3: TGCAGCGTTGTGGCCCTAGCGGGGCGCTACGAGCAGTACTTC. Residues: CSVVALAGRYEQYF. V gene TRBV29-1 combines with J gene TRBJ2-7; TRBD2 matches 9 bases. The germline gives CDR1 SQVTM, CDR2 ANQGSEA. The CDR3 is 14 residues long. Losses at the gene ends were 4 bases for V and 3 bases for J; bases not matched to a gene: 7.

A few counts support this clone. In DNA form, the CDR3 reads TGCAGCGTCGCCAACGGGTACACTGAAGCTTTCTTT. This translates into CSVANGYTEAFF. The chain uses TRBV29-1 and TRBJ1-1; D gene uncertain. CDR3 length: 12 residues. V shed 6 bases and J shed 3 bases, with 11 bases lying between them. Germline assignment: CDR1 SQVTM and CDR2 ANQGSEA.

J is TRBJ2-1 and V is TRBV19; possibly TRBD1 for D (7 bases). Trimming left V 6 bases short and J 7 bases short, with 22 bases between. Looked up from germline, CDR1 is LNHDA and CDR2 is SQIVND (reference sequence). The CDR3 sequence is 16 residues long. CDR3 DNA: TGTGCCAGTAGATCGGAGGGGGCCCTTATTGAGAATGAGCAGTTCTTC. Translation gives CASRSEGALIENEQFF.

With respect to this clone: At the DNA level, this CDR3 is encoded by other sequences in the same sample as well. The CDR3 DNA follows: TGTGCCAGCAGTCCGGGACAGGGAAACTATGGCTACACCTTC. Translation gives CASSPGQGNYGYTF. The chain recombines TRBV6-1 with TRBJ1-2, with 9 bases identical to TRBD1. Trimming removed 5 bases from V and 2 bases from J; junction bases left unmatched: 3. This CDR3 spans 14 amino acids. The V gene's germline CDR1 is MNHNS and CDR2 SASEGT.

The chain is built from TRBV28 and TRBJ1-5; unclear D gene. V was cut by 5 bases and J by 8 bases, with 13 bases left in between. Germline values: CDR1 MDHEN, CDR2 SYDVKM. The CDR3 is 13 amino acids. CDR3 amino acids: CASSTDGVEPQHF. The DNA for the CDR3 is TGTGCCAGCAGTACGGACGGGGTCGAGCCCCAGCATTTT.

The DNA of the CDR3 is TGTGCCAGCAGCTTAATGGGGGGACAGGATCTCGAGCAGTACTTC. Translated, it gives CASSLMGGQDLEQYF. J is TRBJ2-7 and V is TRBV7-9, with 8 bases that match TRBD1. The CDR3 is made up of 15 amino acids. Per germline, CDR1 SEHNR and CDR2 FQNEAQ (reference sequence). V lost 2 bases, J lost 6 bases, and 9 bases stayed unmatched.

The rearrangement joins TRBV6-6 to TRBJ1-1; D not resolved. The CDR3 spans 11 residues. Between the trimmed V and J ends, which lost 5 bases and 8 bases, there was a span of 9 bases. Germline CDR1 MNHNY, CDR2 SVGAGI (reference sequence). The CDR3 nucleotides read TGTGCCAGCAGTCGAGAAAAAGAAGCTTTCTTT. Its translation: CASSREKEAFF.

This clone has more than one count but fewer than ten. In DNA form, the CDR3 reads TGTGCCAGCAGTTGGAACCAGGACAGCAATGAAAAACTGTTTTTT. Protein: CASSWNQDSNEKLFF. The chain is built from TRBV6-5 and TRBJ1-4, with TRBD1 as a possible D gene (6 bases). V was shortened by 4 bases and J by 5 bases, with 14 bases between the two germline ends. The CDR3 runs to 15 residues. Germline loops: CDR1 MNHEY, CDR2 SVGAGI.

This clone was counted between two and nine times. The rearrangement uses TRBV6-6 and TRBJ1-5; no clear D gene. Germline V gives CDR1 MNHNY, CDR2 SVGAGI (reference sequence). The germline V and J ends were trimmed by 3 bases and 0 bases, with 6 bases remaining between them. The CDR3 is 14 amino acids. The CDR3 spells CASSYTASNQPQHF. The CDR3 nucleotides read TGTGCCAGCAGTTATACAGCTAGCAATCAGCCCCAGCATTTT.

The gene calls are TRBV18 and TRBJ1-1; D call uncertain. The V gene lost 1 base and the J gene lost 3 bases, with 21 bases spanning the gap. The CDR3 has 18 amino acids. In germline, CDR1 is KGHSH, CDR2 LQKENI. This CDR3 reads CASSPRRGVPGRYTEAFF. CDR3 in DNA: TGTGCCAGCTCACCACGACGCGGGGTACCAGGAAGGTACACTGAAGCTTTCTTT. Supplemented by reference TRBV18 and TRBJ1-1, the full variable domain reads NAGVMQNPRHLVRRRGQEARLRCSPMKGHSHVYWYRQLPEEGLKFMVYLQKENIIDESGMPKERFSAEFPKEGPSILRIQQVVRGDSAAYFCASSPRRGVPGRYTEAFFGQGTRLTVV.

The chain recombines TRBV5-5 with TRBJ1-5, with 8 nucleotides matching TRBD1. V shed 0 bases, J shed 4 bases, and the junction held 6 bases outside the gene matches. There are 16 residues in the CDR3. Per the germline V gene, CDR1 is SGHKS and CDR2 is YYEKEE (reference sequence). The CDR3 DNA follows: TGTGCCAGCAGCTTGGCGCTATGGACAGGGAATCAGCCCCAGCATTTT. This codes for CASSLALWTGNQPQHF.

In DNA, the CDR3 is TGTGCCAGCTCACCACTACCAGGGGGGACTGAAGCTTTCTTT. Translating it yields CASSPLPGGTEAFF. The chain links TRBV18 to TRBJ1-1; 7 bases are a match to TRBD1. The V gene end was trimmed by 1 base and the J gene end by 5 bases; junction bases not matched to a gene: 4. The CDR3 has 14 amino acids. Germline CDR1 KGHSH, CDR2 LQKENI.

The chain has TRBV6-1 and TRBJ1-4; the D is unclear. Germline CDR1 and CDR2: MNHNS and SASEGT. The CDR3 sequence is 14 residues long. Trimming cost V 7 bases and J 10 bases, with 19 bases left between them. Here the CDR3 reads CASIIEGLEGKLFF. CDR3 DNA: TGTGCCAGCATCATCGAGGGCTTAGAGGGAAAACTGTTTTTT.

The rearrangement links TRBV6-1 to TRBJ2-5; 8 nucleotides line up with TRBD1. Germline V gives CDR1 MNHNS, CDR2 SASEGT. V lost 4 bases, J lost 4 bases, and 5 bases stayed unmatched. The CDR3 totals 14 residues. Here the CDR3 DNA reads TGTGCCAGCAGTGTCATGCAGGGGGCAGAGACCCAGTACTTC. The encoded protein is CASSVMQGAETQYF.

The V call is TRBV4-1, the J call TRBJ2-3, with TRBD2 as a possible D gene (5 bases). Per the germline V gene, CDR1 is MGHRA and CDR2 is YSYEKL. The CDR3 extends over 14 amino acids. V was shortened by 0 bases and J by 4 bases, with 8 bases between the two germline ends. CDR3 nucleotide sequence: TGCGCCAGCAGCCAAGAGGGGAGCCCAGATACGCAGTATTTT. Amino acid sequence: CASSQEGSPDTQYF.

The chain employs TRBV7-3 and TRBJ2-5, with TRBD1 identical over 8 bases. This CDR3 is built from 15 residues. J was trimmed by 1 base and V by 4 bases; bases with no gene match: 5. In germline, CDR1 is SGHTA, CDR2 FQGTGA. CDR3 sequence reads: CASSSTGGPQETQYF. CDR3 nucleotide sequence: TGTGCCAGCAGCTCCACAGGGGGACCCCAAGAGACCCAGTACTTC.

The genes are TRBV2 and TRBJ1-5, with 9 bases identical to TRBD1. Trimming at V came to 6 bases and at J to 4 bases, leaving 13 bases not matched to a gene. Germline loops: CDR1 SNHLY, CDR2 FYNNEI. The CDR3 sequence is 17 residues long. Here the CDR3 reads CASSGTPGTGSNQPQHF. The CDR3 DNA is TGTGCCAGCAGCGGGACCCCCGGGACAGGGTCTAATCAGCCCCAGCATTTT.

The chain uses TRBV7-2 and TRBJ2-1; 9 nucleotides match TRBD2. CDR1 is SGHTA, CDR2 FQGNSA, per germline. With 5 bases clipped from V and 6 bases from J, the junction kept 8 bases outside the gene matches. The CDR3 runs to 15 residues. This CDR3 is CASSPWASGANEQFF. DNA for the CDR3: TGTGCCAGCAGCCCCTGGGCTAGCGGGGCCAATGAGCAGTTCTTC.

Comments on this clone: Relative to the germline gene, one junction end is altered; a read error may explain this. The CDR3 is CASSWTGEEVVCF. The CDR3 bases are TGTGCCAGCAGCTGGACAGGGGAGGAGGTGGTCTGTTTC. V gene TRBV6-1 combines with J gene TRBJ2-7; 9 nucleotides line up with TRBD1. This CDR3 is 13 amino acids long. Germline CDR1 MNHNS, CDR2 SASEGT.

Only one count was recorded for this clone. The V call is TRBV18, the J call TRBJ2-1; 9 bases agree with TRBD2. From germline, CDR1 is KGHSH and CDR2 LQKENI. CDR3 length equals 15 residues. J gave up 2 bases and V 2 bases, and 1 base lay outside the gene matches. CDR3 residues: CASSPRLAAYNEQFF. CDR3 in DNA: TGTGCCAGCTCACCAAGACTAGCGGCCTACAATGAGCAGTTCTTC.

This chain links TRBV12-5 with TRBJ1-1, with D possibly being TRBD1 (5 bases). Per germline, CDR1 LGHNT and CDR2 FRNRAP. V was trimmed by 1 base and J by 8 bases, leaving 11 bases between them. This CDR3 has 13 residues. In nucleotides, the CDR3 is TGTGCTAGTGGTTTGGCTGGGGCAAGGGAAGCTTTCTTT. This codes for CASGLAGAREAFF.

The chain combines TRBV7-2 with TRBJ1-1; possible D gene TRBD1, 6 bases. The CDR3 length is 15 residues. Trimming shortened V by 0 bases and J by 5 bases, and 13 bases separated the two germline ends. Germline assignment: CDR1 SGHTA and CDR2 FQGNSA. CDR3 in amino acids: CASSLARGARTEAFF. The CDR3 nucleotides are TGTGCCAGCAGCTTAGCCCGGGGGGCGCGGACTGAAGCTTTCTTT.

DNA of the CDR3: TGTGCCTGGAGGCGGACAGGGTACGATAATAATGAAGCTTTCTTT. This sequence encodes CAWRRTGYDNNEAFF. V is TRBV30 and J is TRBJ1-1; 8 nucleotides align to TRBD1. The V segment lost 3 bases and the J segment 7 bases; nucleotides outside the gene matches: 13. This CDR3 has 15 residues. CDR1 GTSNPN and CDR2 SVGIG come from the germline V gene (reference sequence).

Concerning this clone: The same CDR3 also results from other DNA sequences found in this sample. This chain connects TRBV7-9 to TRBJ1-4, with D tentatively TRBD1 (6 bases). The CDR3 is 17 residues long. The germline V and J ends were trimmed by 5 bases and 0 bases, with 16 bases remaining between them. Germline assignment: CDR1 SEHNR and CDR2 FQNEAQ (reference sequence). In DNA form, the CDR3 reads TGTGCCAGCAGCCCAGAAAGGGGGTCGGCAACTAATGAAAAACTGTTTTTT. It translates to CASSPERGSATNEKLFF.

The CDR3 DNA sequence: TGTGCCAGCAGGAGGGGGGACAGCTCCTACAATGAGCAGTTCTTC. It encodes CASRRGDSSYNEQFF. This sequence joins TRBV27 and TRBJ2-1; perhaps TRBD1 as D (7 bases). The CDR3 length is 15 residues. Germline assignment: CDR1 MNHEY and CDR2 SMNVEV (reference sequence). The germline V and J ends were trimmed by 6 bases and 0 bases, with 12 bases remaining between them.